The clone carrying this T cell receptor (beta chain) appeared once. The junction differs from germline at one of its ends, possibly a read error. The cohort comprised adults aged 18 to 89 years residing in about 25 US areas. Each participant's cohort was designated according to participant-reported clinical history. The sample originates from a study of blood T cell repertoires in COVID-19. Study at large: Samples taken during acute and convalescent COVID-19 were collected in the United States, Italy and Spain. Sources were T cells, B-cell-depleted T cells, or PBMCs; the material itself was cDNA or gDNA.

Generated by immunoSEQ multiplex PCR, the TCRdb table keeps only in-frame clones and is missing some. The sample holds about 280,000 clones, roughly 90% seen once. The CDR3 has 12 amino acids. From germline, CDR1 is SQVTM and CDR2 ANQGSEA. J is TRBJ2-5 and V is TRBV29-1; TRBD1 agrees at 8 bases. The sample consisted of PBMCs or T cells enriched from blood (not recorded which). This sequence originates from a woman younger than 35 with acute COVID-19. The CDR3 sequence: CSLDQGAETQYF. CDR3 sequence (DNA): TGCAGCCTTGATCAGGGGGCAGAGACCCAGTACTTC.